Sequencing of this T cell receptor (beta chain) was carried out in a study of blood T cell repertoires in COVID-19. As processed by the authors: Nucleated cell counts were estimated from reference gene primer amplification. Sequencing used immunoSEQ multiplex PCR; TCRdb keeps in-frame clones, though not all of them. V and J calls plus clone size are reproduced from that table; the DNA served to infer D and trimming. The sample has around 260,000 clones, roughly nine tenths seen once. The CDR3 runs to 17 residues. CDR1 is LNHDA, CDR2 SQIVND, per germline (reference sequence). The ends lost 5 bases at V and 1 base at J; junction bases unmatched: 12.

Source material: peripheral blood. The TCR was taken from a woman aged 30 to 39 with COVID-19, enrolled during active disease. The genes are TRBV19 and TRBJ1-2, with 8 bases fitting TRBD1. Here the CDR3 DNA reads TGTGCCAGTAGTCAAACCTCCGGACAGGGCCTTAACTATGGCTACACCTTC. As protein: CASSQTSGQGLNYGYTF.